The rows below give T cell receptor beta chains drawn from one sample of a study of blood T cells in healthy people across ages. MiXCR was run by TCRdb on the 5' RACE reads, yielding one entry per CDR3 protein. Here the sample spans roughly 1,300,000 distinct CDR3 sequences, 59% being singletons. The sequenced sample was blood. The receptors here all came from a man between 18 and 29 years old in good health. CDR3s include the opening cysteine and the closing phenylalanine or tryptophan. A D gene is named only where the DNA matches it firmly. Rows give clone size only sometimes, using once, few, many, or a class for an expanded clone.

V gene,D gene,J gene,clone size,CDR3 length,CDR3 protein,CDR3 DNA
TRBV20-1,.,TRBJ2-7,.,14,CSARGVFGSYEQYF,TGCAGTGCTAGAGGGGTGTTTGGGAGTTACGAGCAGTACTTC
TRBV5-6,TRBD2,TRBJ2-7,once,18,CASSLSGTSGGLTYEQYF,TGTGCCAGCAGCTTGTCTGGGACTAGCGGGGGTCTAACCTACGAGCAGTACTTC
TRBV6-5,.,TRBJ2-7,once,16,CASSYSRVSGAGEQYF,TGTGCCAGCAGTTACTCTAGGGTTTCGGGGGCAGGGGAGCAGTACTTC
TRBV29-1,.,TRBJ2-3,few,13,CSVVGPEGNTQYF,TGCAGCGTTGTAGGACCCGAGGGGAATACGCAGTATTTT
TRBV4-3,TRBD2,TRBJ2-5,.,18,CASSQDWTSGGREETQYF,TGCGCCAGCAGCCAAGATTGGACTAGCGGGGGGCGAGAAGAGACCCAGTACTTC
TRBV11-2,.,TRBJ2-7,.,14,CASRLLEAYNEQYF,TGTGCCAGCCGTCTTTTGGAGGCGTACAACGAGCAGTACTTC
TRBV29-1,TRBD2,TRBJ2-5,.,15,CSPRLAGDYRETQYF,TGCAGCCCTCGACTAGCGGGGGATTACAGAGAGACCCAGTACTTC
TRBV10-3,.,TRBJ2-7,few,14,CAISQQGGSYEQYF,TGTGCCATCAGTCAGCAGGGTGGGTCCTACGAGCAGTACTTC
TRBV7-2,.,TRBJ1-6,.,16,CASSLGRVGVNSPLHF,TGTGCCAGCAGCTTAGGCAGGGTCGGAGTGAATTCACCCCTCCACTTT
TRBV5-1,TRBD1,TRBJ2-1,.,14,CASSLAVDRAEQFF,TGCGCCAGCAGCTTGGCAGTAGACAGGGCTGAGCAGTTCTTC
TRBV11-1,TRBD2,TRBJ2-7,.,16,CASSEGLAGFDYEQYF,TGTGCCAGCAGCGAGGGACTAGCGGGATTCGACTACGAGCAGTACTTC
TRBV29-1,.,TRBJ2-4,.,14,CSVGGTPAKNIQYF,TGCAGCGTTGGAGGCACTCCAGCCAAAAACATTCAGTACTTC
TRBV28,.,TRBJ1-1,.,12,CASSLPGTEAFF,TGTGCCAGCAGTTTGCCCGGCACTGAAGCTTTCTTT
TRBV29-1,TRBD2,TRBJ2-5,.,16,CSVVLASGKMGETQYF,TGCAGCGTTGTACTGGCTAGCGGGAAAATGGGGGAGACCCAGTACTTC
TRBV28,TRBD2,TRBJ2-3,.,16,CASSRGLAGGGDTQYF,TGTGCCAGCAGTCGAGGACTAGCGGGGGGGGGAGATACGCAGTATTTT
TRBV4-2,TRBD1,TRBJ1-3,.,18,CASSQDARTGGSGNTIYF,TGTGCCAGCAGCCAAGATGCCAGGACAGGGGGATCCGGAAACACCATATATTTT
TRBV7-9,.,TRBJ1-2,.,18,CASSLRNRAQGKGRGYTF,TGTGCCAGCAGCTTACGAAACCGAGCGCAGGGGAAGGGGCGCGGCTACACCTTC
TRBV6-5,.,TRBJ2-1,.,15,CASSYSFGGANEQFF,TGTGCCAGCAGTTACTCGTTCGGGGGAGCCAATGAGCAGTTCTTC
TRBV4-1,.,TRBJ2-7,medium-sized,15,CASSQVRGGSYEQYF,TGCGCCAGCAGCCAAGTGCGTGGGGGGAGCTACGAGCAGTACTTC
TRBV28,TRBD1,TRBJ2-4,.,16,CASSPPGTGIWDIQYF,TGTGCCAGCAGCCCCCCAGGGACAGGAATTTGGGACATTCAGTACTTC
TRBV12-3/TRBV12-4,.,TRBJ1-1,.,14,CASRLTAAHTEAFF,TGTGCCAGCAGACTGACAGCGGCCCACACTGAAGCTTTCTTT
TRBV10-3,.,TRBJ1-2,.,15,CAISGGPGTFQGYTF,TGTGCCATCAGCGGTGGTCCCGGGACATTCCAAGGCTACACCTTC
TRBV10-3,.,TRBJ2-1,few,16,CAISESPGVTYNEQFF,TGTGCCATCAGTGAGTCGCCGGGGGTAACCTACAATGAGCAGTTCTTC
TRBV20-1,.,TRBJ1-4,.,13,CSAMSATNEKLFF,TGCAGTGCTATGAGTGCAACTAATGAAAAACTGTTTTTT
TRBV15,.,TRBJ2-1,few,16,CATSRGVGRVYNEQFF,TGTGCCACCAGCAGAGGTGTTGGGCGGGTCTACAATGAGCAGTTCTTC
TRBV9,.,TRBJ2-1,.,13,CASSAPANNEQFF,TGTGCCAGCAGCGCACCGGCCAACAATGAGCAGTTCTTC
TRBV20-1,.,TRBJ2-7,.,12,CSVQGIAYEQYF,TGCAGTGTCCAGGGGATAGCTTACGAGCAGTACTTC
TRBV2,TRBD1,TRBJ2-7,.,17,CASTVTLDRESSYEQYF,TGTGCCAGCACCGTCACCTTAGACAGGGAGAGCTCCTACGAGCAGTACTTC
TRBV2,TRBD1,TRBJ1-2,.,15,CASSVLGTANYGYTF,TGTGCCAGCAGTGTGTTGGGGACAGCTAACTATGGCTACACCTTC
TRBV20-1,TRBD1,TRBJ2-3,.,16,CSAMGTGVLKTDTQYF,TGCAGTGCTATGGGGACAGGGGTGCTGAAAACAGATACGCAGTATTTT
TRBV18,TRBD2,TRBJ2-1,.,17,CASSPLIRWTSENEQFF,TGTGCCAGCTCACCCCTTATCCGCTGGACTAGCGAAAATGAGCAGTTCTTC
TRBV7-9,.,TRBJ2-1,.,15,CASSLDRRPYNEQFF,TGTGCCAGCAGCTTAGACAGGCGACCCTACAATGAGCAGTTCTTC
TRBV7-2,TRBD1,TRBJ1-1,.,14,CASSYMGQEVTAFF,TGTGCCAGCAGCTATATGGGACAGGAGGTAACGGCTTTCTTT
TRBV27,.,TRBJ2-1,.,16,CASSLSGTGSAVEQFF,TGTGCCAGCAGTTTATCGGGGACGGGCAGTGCGGTTGAGCAGTTCTTC
TRBV7-9,.,TRBJ2-7,.,17,CASSLIGTTGLNYEQYF,TGTGCCAGCAGCTTAATTGGCACGACAGGCCTGAACTACGAGCAGTACTTC